This TCR beta chain was profiled in a study of monozygotic twins with inflammatory bowel disease. General study findings and limits: On the inverse Simpson index, IBD patients scored lower for TCRbeta diversity than healthy co-twins.

As to this clonotype: Its antigen is not identified.

The CDR3 is 13 amino acids. Eight separate reactions per sample served to make cDNA. The template-switching step introduced UMIs that carried a 6-nucleotide sample barcode. TCRdb re-called the 5' RACE reads; every CDR3 protein appears as one record, without DNA. The table for this sample gives about 210,000 distinct CDR3 sequences. The receptor was isolated from a human donor with ulcerative colitis or Crohn's disease, or a healthy co-twin of an affected twin (not recorded which). The rearrangement uses TRBV12-3 or TRBV12-4 and TRBJ1-2; the D call of TRBD1 rests on TCRdb alone, since no DNA is present to check it. Sequencing was performed on blood. CDR3 residues: CASHPGVDRGYTF.